The clone carrying this TCR beta chain showed up many times. This sample is part of a study of neurological immune-mediated disorders. Time point in this sample: longitudinal time-point 2. Unsorted libraries were prepared from 2 million PBMCs held at -80 C. V was clipped by 4 bases and J by 4 bases; unmatched bases: 6. CDR3 length: 17 amino acids. The V gene's germline CDR1 is SGHTA and CDR2 FQGNSA. With 10-nucleotide random UMIs included, cDNA was synthesized by 5'RACE. From the 5' RACE reads, TCRdb called clonotypes with MiXCR, one entry per CDR3 protein. Of approximately 85,000 distinct CDR3 sequences in the sample, about 13% were seen once.

This chain joins TRBV7-2 and TRBJ2-6, with 11 nucleotides matching TRBD2. Sequenced sample: PBMCs. The source is a female donor with HTLV-1-associated myelopathy (HAM/TSP). For the CDR3, the DNA is TGTGCCAGCAGCTGGTTAGCGGGGGGGCTCGGGGCCAACGTCCTGACTTTC. It encodes CASSWLAGGLGANVLTF.